The present entry profiles one T cell receptor beta chain with its context. Its antigen has not been determined. The record has no base qualities; no much larger clone is one base away. Using the deep immunoSEQ assay, multiplex PCR amplified TCR CDR3 regions from genomic DNA. For each cell subset, the extracted genomic DNA was distributed evenly across all wells of several immunoSEQ 96-well plates, and each plate served as one replicate. For sorted subsets, each replicate PCR was loaded with 200 ng genomic DNA, equivalent to approximately 27,000 T cell genomes. The purified libraries were quantified using a Qubit 3.0 fluorometer, sized with a Bioanalyzer 2100, and then quantified again using the KAPA Library Quantification kit. A separate single-read 150-cycle Illumina NextSeq 550 flow cell was used to sequence each immunoSEQ 96-well plate. As for the original processing: Because the immunoSEQ output held only junctional sequences and lacked quality scores, the filtering could not match the filtering applied to full-length reads. Sequences were annotated with PyIR, a Python wrapper for IgBLAST v1.9, and V/J genes and CDR3 were assigned using IMGT germline references. Reads were removed for weak V/J assignments (E-value above 1e-6), missing CDR3, stop codons, out-of-frame junctions, or ambiguous translated residues. V3J clonotypes were defined by identical inferred V gene, J gene, and CDR3 amino acid sequence. To compute the percentage overlap between repertoires, the number of shared unique clonotypes was divided by the size of the smaller repertoire. Richness of each repertoire was evaluated using RTK rarefaction, the Chao1 estimator, and Recon v2.1 estimates of unobserved clonotypes. OLGA was used to compute generation probabilities for all TCRbeta clonotypes that the gDNA method yielded from a handful of donors. TCRdb re-hosts the immuneACCESS table, in-frame sequences only. Its copies lack some clones; in the studies checked, an unresolved V gene accounts for under half of them, and the cause for the rest is not known. Clone size and V and J calls were adopted from that table, with D and trimming inferred from the DNA. The sample table contains 2 million to 3 million clones; only one count was recorded for over 85% of them. The biggest ten clones account for roughly 0.39% of the sample.

This record comes from a study of shared clonotypes between healthy human individuals (TCRdb year 2020). General notes on the study: A few men and a couple of women, aged 18 to 49 years, made up the cohort. Each donor's leukapheresis produced roughly between roughly 0.94 and 9.5 billion PBMCs. To estimate repertoire size and how much clonotypes are shared between individuals, the study performed deep sequencing of blood TCR repertoires from a few healthy adults. Per donor, three plates each were used for CD4 naive and CD4 memory, two for CD8 naive, and one for CD8 memory. To increase sequencing depth and limit assay-specific biases, TCR repertoire library preparation and sequencing were carried out by different laboratories using diverse techniques. Results and caveats for the whole study, not just this receptor: When four donors were compared, the shared fraction of clonotypes was about 5.4% for naive CD4, more than 3% for naive CD8, roughly 2.3% for memory CD4, and 0.35% to 0.4% for memory CD8. Pairwise subsampling led to the expectation that sequencing depth would affect the degree of clonotype sharing among donors. Even with the large sequencing depth, rarefaction of the sorted-subset datasets indicated that sequencing was incomplete. Naive subsets generally had larger estimated clonotype richness than memory subsets did. Sampling was restricted to blood, and TCR repertoires in tissue are likely to differ from TCR repertoires in blood. The small number of donors limited the genetic and exposure-history diversity represented. Compared with non-shared clonotypes, clonotypes shared by all four sorted-subset donors had higher generation probabilities.

Taken from the germline V gene, the CDR1 and CDR2 loops are SGDLS and YYNGEE. The CDR3 contains 15 residues, cysteine and phenylalanine counted. Kept here is only the CDR3 DNA, which spans 45 bases and is read in frame from base 1. V is reduced by 0 bases and J by 2 bases, leaving a spacing of 12 bases between them. The donors were healthy, HIV-negative adults with no recently reported acute infections or vaccinations. All donors were Caucasian adults living in Nashville, Tennessee, USA. CD4+ T cells were enriched by magnetic negative selection, after which naive cells were positively selected on CD45RA and the negative fraction was taken as the memory subset. Blood was collected by leukapheresis, and PBMCs were isolated by Ficoll-Histopaque density gradient centrifugation and then cryopreserved in liquid nitrogen vapor phase. Purity and quantity of every magnetically sorted T cell population were checked by analytical flow cytometry. From each sorted fraction, genomic DNA was isolated and quantified by UV absorbance on a Nanodrop 2000c.

The chain links TRBV9 with TRBJ2-7; TRBD1 might be the D gene, on 6 matching bases. The sample was naive CD4+ T cells from PBMCs. The cell subset or site label, as the study defines it: CD45RA+ positively selected. The TCR was taken from a man between 18 and 35 years old in good health. Some clones in this sample may be carry-over from other donors' samples. The nucleotides are TGTGCCAGCAGCGTAGCTGGGGGCGCAGCCTACGAGCAGTACTTC. Translated, this gives CASSVAGGAAYEQYF.